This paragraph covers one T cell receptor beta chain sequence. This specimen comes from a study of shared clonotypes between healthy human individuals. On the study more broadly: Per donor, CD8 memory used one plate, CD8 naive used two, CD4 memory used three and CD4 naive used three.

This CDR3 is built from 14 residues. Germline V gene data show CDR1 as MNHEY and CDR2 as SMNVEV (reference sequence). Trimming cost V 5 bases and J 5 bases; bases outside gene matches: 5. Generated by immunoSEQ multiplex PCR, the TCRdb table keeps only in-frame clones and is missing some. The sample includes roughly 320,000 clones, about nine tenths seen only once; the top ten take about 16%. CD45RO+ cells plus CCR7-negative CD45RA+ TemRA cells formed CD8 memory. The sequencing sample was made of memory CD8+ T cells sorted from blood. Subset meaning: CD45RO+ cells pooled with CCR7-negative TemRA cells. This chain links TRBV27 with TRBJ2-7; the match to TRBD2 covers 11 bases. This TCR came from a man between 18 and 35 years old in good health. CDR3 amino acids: CASSETTSGNEQYF. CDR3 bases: TGTGCCAGCAGTGAAACGACTAGCGGGAACGAGCAGTACTTC.